The clone carrying this TCR beta chain has a handful of counts. Its antigen is still unknown. The sample is drawn from a study of beta chain features in type 1 diabetes. Regarding the study as a whole: Among patients with Type 1 diabetes, TCRB CDR3s were moderately but significantly shorter in every one of the four CD4+ subsets.

Sorting based on CD45RO/CCR7/CD25/CD127/CD95/CD27 separated CD4+ naive, central memory, regulatory and stem cell-like memory cells. Sorted populations all had greater than 95% purity. Every bit of the isolated RNA underwent reverse transcription, so sequencing read expressed TCRB transcripts. This table comes from immunoSEQ multiplex PCR, and its TCRdb copy is limited to in-frame clones, with some not included. The sample contains hundreds of thousands of clones, 13% of which appear only once. Trimming took 8 bases from V and 0 from J, leaving 10 bases between them. The germline V gene encodes CDR1 GTSNPN and CDR2 SVGIG (reference sequence). The CDR3 loop spans 12 amino acids.

The chain employs TRBV30 and TRBJ1-2; D is ambiguous. The source of this sequence is a young man with type 1 diabetes. The sequenced sample consisted of naive CD4+ T cells from blood. The CDR3 loop is CASSGSNYGYTF. DNA for the CDR3: TGTGCCAGTTCGGGGTCTAACTATGGCTACACCTTC.